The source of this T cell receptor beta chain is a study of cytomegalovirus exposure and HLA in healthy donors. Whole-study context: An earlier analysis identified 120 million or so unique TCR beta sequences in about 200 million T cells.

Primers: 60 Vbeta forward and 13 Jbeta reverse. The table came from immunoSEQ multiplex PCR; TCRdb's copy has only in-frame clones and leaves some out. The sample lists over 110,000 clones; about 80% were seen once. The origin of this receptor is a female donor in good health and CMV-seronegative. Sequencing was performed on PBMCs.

The CDR3 DNA reads as TGCGCCAGCAGCTTAACGGCGGTGAGTGGCTACACCTTC. Its translation: CASSLTAVSGYTF. J is TRBJ1-2 and V is TRBV5-1; D not certain. Germline CDR1 and CDR2: SGHRS and YFSETQ. CDR3 length equals 13 residues. The germline V and J ends were trimmed by 2 bases and 7 bases, with 12 bases remaining between them. The entire variable domain, with the rest obtained from reference TRBV5-1 and TRBJ1-2, is as follows: KAGVTQTPRYLIKTRGQQVTLSCSPISGHRSVSWYQQTPGQGLQFLFEYFSETQRNKGNFPGRFSGRQFSNSRSEMNVSTLELGDSALYLCASSLTAVSGYTFGSGTRLTVV.